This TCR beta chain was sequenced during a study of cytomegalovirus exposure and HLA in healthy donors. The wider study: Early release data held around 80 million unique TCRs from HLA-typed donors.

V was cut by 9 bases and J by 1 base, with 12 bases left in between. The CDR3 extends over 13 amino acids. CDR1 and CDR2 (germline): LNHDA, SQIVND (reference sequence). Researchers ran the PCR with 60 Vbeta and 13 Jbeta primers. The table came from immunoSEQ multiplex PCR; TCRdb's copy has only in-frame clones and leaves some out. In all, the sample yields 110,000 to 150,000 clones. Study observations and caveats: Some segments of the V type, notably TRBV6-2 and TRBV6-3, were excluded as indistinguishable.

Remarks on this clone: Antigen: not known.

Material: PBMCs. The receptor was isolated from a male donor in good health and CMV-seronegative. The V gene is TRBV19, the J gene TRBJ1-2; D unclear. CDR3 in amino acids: CASRLRGNYGYTF. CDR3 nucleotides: TGTGCCAGCCGCCTTCGGGGTAACTATGGCTACACCTTC.